This T cell receptor (beta chain) was retrieved from a study of T cells in Graves' hyperthyroidism and ophthalmopathy. Template material for amplifying TCR beta CDR3 regions consisted of RNA transcripts. A first-round RT-PCR of the TCR CDR3 used the HTBI primer set. Each CDR3 protein gets one entry after TCRdb re-called the multiplex PCR reads with MiXCR. There are approximately 610,000 distinct CDR3 sequences in the sample; roughly 14% occur only once, and 4% to 5.5% lies in the top ten. In its sample, this clonotype was seen many times. PBMCs were collected from an approximately 9.3 ml volume of fresh peripheral blood. This CDR3 has 14 amino acids. V was cut by 4 bases and J by 6 bases, with 12 bases left in between. The germline gives CDR1 LNHDA, CDR2 SQIVND (reference sequence).

This sequence originates from a middle-aged woman with Graves' ophthalmopathy. This chain joins TRBV19 and TRBJ2-2; D uncertain. The sample taken for sequencing was blood. CDR3 loop: CASSTPKRPGELFF. The CDR3 DNA sequence: TGTGCCAGTAGTACCCCAAAAAGGCCCGGGGAGCTGTTTTTT.